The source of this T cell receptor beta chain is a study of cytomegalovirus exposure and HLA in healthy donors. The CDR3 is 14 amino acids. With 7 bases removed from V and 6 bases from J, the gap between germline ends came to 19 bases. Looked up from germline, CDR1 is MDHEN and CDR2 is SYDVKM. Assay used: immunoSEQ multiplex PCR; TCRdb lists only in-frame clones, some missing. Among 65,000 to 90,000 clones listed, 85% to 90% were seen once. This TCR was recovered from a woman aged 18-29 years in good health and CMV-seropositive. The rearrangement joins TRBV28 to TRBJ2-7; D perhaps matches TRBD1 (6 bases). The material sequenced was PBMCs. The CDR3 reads CASTSGQGTREQYF. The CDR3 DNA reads TGTGCCAGCACCTCGGGGCAGGGGACCCGCGAGCAGTACTTC.